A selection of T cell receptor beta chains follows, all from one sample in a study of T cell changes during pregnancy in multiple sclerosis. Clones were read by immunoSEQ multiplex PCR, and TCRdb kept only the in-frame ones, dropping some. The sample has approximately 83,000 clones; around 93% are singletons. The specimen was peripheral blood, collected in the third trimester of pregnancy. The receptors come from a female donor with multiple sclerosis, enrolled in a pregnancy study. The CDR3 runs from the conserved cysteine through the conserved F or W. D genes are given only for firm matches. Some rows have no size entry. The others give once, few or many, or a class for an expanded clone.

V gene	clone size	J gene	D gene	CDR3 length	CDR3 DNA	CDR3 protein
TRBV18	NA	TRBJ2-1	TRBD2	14	TGTGCCAGCTCACCACTCGAGGGACTAGCTTTTCAGTTCTTC	CASSPLEGLAFQFF
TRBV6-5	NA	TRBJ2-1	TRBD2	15	TGTGCCAGCAGTCCTAGCGGGGGCTCCTACAATGAGCAGTTCTTC	CASSPSGGSYNEQFF
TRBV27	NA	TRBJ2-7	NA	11	TGTGCCAGCAGTAGGGGGTACGAGCAGTACTTC	CASSRGYEQYF
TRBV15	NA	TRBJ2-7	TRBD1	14	TGTGCCACCAGCAGAGGACAGGGGGTTCACGAGCAGTACTTC	CATSRGQGVHEQYF
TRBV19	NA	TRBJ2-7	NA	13	TGTGCCAGTAGTCTCCCCGGCGGGTTAGAGCAGTACTTC	CASSLPGGLEQYF
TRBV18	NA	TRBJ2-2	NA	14	TGTGCCAGCTCACCGCCGGACAGAGGCGGGGAGCTGTTTTTT	CASSPPDRGGELFF
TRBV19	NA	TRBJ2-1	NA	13	TGTGCCAGTAGTATTTGGCTAGCCGATGAGCAGTTCTTC	CASSIWLADEQFF
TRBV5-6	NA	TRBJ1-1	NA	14	TGTGCCAGCAGCTTGGACAGGGTGAACACTGAAGCTTTCTTT	CASSLDRVNTEAFF
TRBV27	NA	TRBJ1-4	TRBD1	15	TGTGCCAGCAGCCCTAGGGGGCTGGCTAATGAAAAACTGTTTTTT	CASSPRGLANEKLFF
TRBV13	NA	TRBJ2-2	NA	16	TGTGCCAGCAGCTCCTGGAGACAGCTGAACACCGGGGAGCTGTTTTTT	CASSSWRQLNTGELFF
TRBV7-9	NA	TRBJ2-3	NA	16	TGTGCCAGCAGCTTATTAACTAGTCCTAGCACAGATACGCAGTATTTT	CASSLLTSPSTDTQYF
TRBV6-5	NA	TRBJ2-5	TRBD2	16	TGTGCCAGCAGTTACTCGGGACTAGCGGGACAAGAGACCCAGTACTTC	CASSYSGLAGQETQYF
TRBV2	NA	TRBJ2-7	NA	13	TGTGCCAGCAGTGTACCAGGGACTTACGAGCAGTACTTC	CASSVPGTYEQYF
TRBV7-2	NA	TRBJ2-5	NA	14	TGTGCCAGCAGCAAACATTCCCCCCAAGAGACCCAGTACTTC	CASSKHSPQETQYF
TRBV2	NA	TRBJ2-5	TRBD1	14	TGTGCCAGCAGGGAATCAGGGGGCCAAGAGACCCAGTACTTC	CASRESGGQETQYF
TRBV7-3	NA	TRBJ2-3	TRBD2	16	TGTGCCAGCAGCCCAGGACTAGCTGGATCCACAGATACGCAGTATTTT	CASSPGLAGSTDTQYF
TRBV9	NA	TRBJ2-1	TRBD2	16	TGTGCCAGCAGCGTAGGTATAGCGGGAGGATTCAATGAGCAGTTCTTC	CASSVGIAGGFNEQFF
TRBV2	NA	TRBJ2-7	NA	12	TGTGCCAGCATAGAGGGATCCTACGAGCAGTACTTC	CASIEGSYEQYF
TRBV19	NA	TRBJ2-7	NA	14	TGTGCCAGTAGTATAGATCCTGCGAGGGAGGAGCAGTACTTC	CASSIDPAREEQYF
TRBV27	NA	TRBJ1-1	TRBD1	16	TGTGCCAGCAGTTTATACAGGGGGCTCATGAACACTGAAGCTTTCTTT	CASSLYRGLMNTEAFF
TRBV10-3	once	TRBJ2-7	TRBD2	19	TGTGCCATCAGTGAGTCGGGTAGCGGGAGCCGCCGTATCTCCTACGAGCAGTACTTC	CAISESGSGSRRISYEQYF
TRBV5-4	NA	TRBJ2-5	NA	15	TGTGCCAGCAGCTTGGATTCAGGGTTCCAAGAGACCCAGTACTTC	CASSLDSGFQETQYF
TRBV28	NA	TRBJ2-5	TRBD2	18	TGTGCCAGCAGTGGATCAGGGACTAGCGGGATGGGGCAAGAGACCCAGTACTTC	CASSGSGTSGMGQETQYF
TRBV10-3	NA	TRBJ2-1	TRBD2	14	TGTGCCATCAGTGGACTAGCTGGCTACAATGAGCAGTTCTTC	CAISGLAGYNEQFF
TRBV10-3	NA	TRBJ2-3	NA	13	TGTGCCATCCGCAGTTATAGCACAGATACGCAGTATTTT	CAIRSYSTDTQYF
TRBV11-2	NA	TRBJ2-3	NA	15	TGTGCCAGCAGCTTAGGGGGGGTATGGGCAGATACGCAGTATTTT	CASSLGGVWADTQYF
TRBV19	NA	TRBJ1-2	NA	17	TGTGCCTCCAGCCCCGGGGACATACTCTTTAAAAACGATGGCTACACCTTC	CASSPGDILFKNDGYTF
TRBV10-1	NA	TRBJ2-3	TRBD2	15	TGCGCCAGCAGTGGACTAGCGGGAGCCCTAGATACGCAGTATTTT	CASSGLAGALDTQYF
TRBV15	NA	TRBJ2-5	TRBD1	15	TGTGCCACCAGCAGAGGACAGGGGGCGCGAGAGACCCAGTACTTC	CATSRGQGARETQYF
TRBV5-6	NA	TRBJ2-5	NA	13	TGTGCCAGCAGCTCGACCTACGGGGAGACCCAGTACTTC	CASSSTYGETQYF
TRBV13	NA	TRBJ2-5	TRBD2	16	TGTGCCAGCAGCTTAGCCCCGACTAGCGGGTGGGAGACCCAGTACTTC	CASSLAPTSGWETQYF
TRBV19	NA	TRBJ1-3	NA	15	TGTGCCAGTAGCTCCCGGGGGGCATCTGGAAACACCATATATTTT	CASSSRGASGNTIYF
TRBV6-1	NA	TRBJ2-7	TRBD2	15	TGTGCCAGCAGTGTTAGCGGGAGGGCCACCTACGAGCAGTACTTC	CASSVSGRATYEQYF
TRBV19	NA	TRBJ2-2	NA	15	TGTGCCAGTAGTATCCCCGGGAGTAACACCGGGGAGCTGTTTTTT	CASSIPGSNTGELFF
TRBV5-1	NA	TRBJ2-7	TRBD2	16	TGCGCCAGCGGCTCCGGACTAGCGGGAGCCATAGGGGAGCAGTACTTC	CASGSGLAGAIGEQYF
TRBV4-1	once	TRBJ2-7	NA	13	TGCGCCAGCAGCCAAGGTCAGGGTAAGGAGCAGTACTTC	CASSQGQGKEQYF
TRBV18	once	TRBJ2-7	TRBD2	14	TGTGCCAGTTGTTCCGGACTAGCGGATTACGAGCAGTACTTC	CASCSGLADYEQYF
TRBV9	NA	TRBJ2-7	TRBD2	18	TGTGCCAGCAGCGTAGGACTAGCGGGATCTGTTGGGGCCTACGAGCAGTACTTC	CASSVGLAGSVGAYEQYF
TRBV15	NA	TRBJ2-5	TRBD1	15	TGTGCCACCAGCAGAGATTTAGGGGGCGGGGAGACCCAGTACTTC	CATSRDLGGGETQYF
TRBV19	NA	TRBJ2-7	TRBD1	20	TGTGCCAGTAGTCCTCGAAGCCGGGACAGGGGGCCACTACTCTCCTACGAGCAGTACTTC	CASSPRSRDRGPLLSYEQYF
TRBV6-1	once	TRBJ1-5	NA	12	TGTGCCACTGGCGGGGGCAATCAGCCCCAGCATTTT	CATGGGNQPQHF